What follows is one T cell receptor beta chain and its context. Its antigen is unknown. The sample is drawn from a study of OX40 agonist ivuxolimab in advanced cancers. Study at large: Patients were dosed with the agonistic anti-OX40 (CD134) antibody ivuxolimab. Eligibility rules accepted prior anti-PD-1, anti-PD-L1 or anti-CTLA-4 therapy, and 30% to 40% had some. Notes on the study in general: Certain nonresponding patients likewise had low normalized T-cell clonal expansion. Compared with others, partial responders at 0.1-3.0 mg/kg displayed clonal expansion among the lowest.

The germline V gene has CDR1 SEHNR and CDR2 FQNEAQ (reference sequence). The junction had 3 bases not matched to a gene; V was cut back by 0 bases and J by 7 bases. The CDR3 contains 14 residues. Using immunoSEQ multiplex PCR, the repertoire was profiled, and TCRdb retains in-frame clones only, with some absent. The table includes tens of thousands of clones, over 75% detected once. The chain has TRBV7-9 and TRBJ1-2, with TRBD1 identical over 9 bases. This clonotype was sampled from an adult with an advanced solid tumor such as melanoma, head and neck, liver or kidney cancer. The sample in question was CD4+ or CD8+ T cells sorted from blood, obtained in a trial of the OX40 agonist ivuxolimab. Written as DNA, the CDR3 is TGTGCCAGCAGCTTAGCGACAGGGGGTGGTGGCTACACCTTC. Translated: CASSLATGGGGYTF.